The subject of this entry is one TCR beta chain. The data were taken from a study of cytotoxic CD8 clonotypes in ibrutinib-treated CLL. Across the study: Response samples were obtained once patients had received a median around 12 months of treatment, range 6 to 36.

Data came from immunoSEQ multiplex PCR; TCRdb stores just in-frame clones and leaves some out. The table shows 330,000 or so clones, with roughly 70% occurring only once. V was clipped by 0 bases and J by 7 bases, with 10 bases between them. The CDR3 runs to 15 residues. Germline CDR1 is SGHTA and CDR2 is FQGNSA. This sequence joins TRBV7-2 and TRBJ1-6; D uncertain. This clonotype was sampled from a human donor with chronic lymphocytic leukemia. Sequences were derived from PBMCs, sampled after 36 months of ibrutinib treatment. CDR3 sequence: CASSLAGGRNSPLHF. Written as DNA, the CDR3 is TGTGCCAGCAGCTTAGCTGGCGGGCGCAATTCACCCCTCCACTTT.